This TCR beta chain derives from a study of blood T cell repertoires in COVID-19 (dated by TCRdb to 2020 to 2021). Broadly, across the study: Collaborator samples came from the United States, Italy and Spain and covered acute and convalescent phases of COVID-19. HLA class I and class II types, where available, came from metadata supplied by the sample provider rather than from assay-based typing. The repertoires were released in a freely available public database intended as a resource for research on the immune response to SARS-CoV-2. Deeply sampled blood TCRbeta repertoires from subjects exposed to, actively infected with, or recovered from COVID-19 were included in the dataset. The material from the prospective study consisted of cDNA or gDNA derived from T cells, B-cell-depleted T cells, or PBMCs. The samples were drawn from two sources: the first 160 participants of the ongoing ImmuneRACE study, and about 1,300 subjects contributed by 6 global collaborators. Nearly every sample came with metadata listing a de-identified subject ID, COVID-19 status, age in years and sex. Findings and caveats that apply to the study as a whole: How much clinical and demographic metadata was included differed by source and by participant, and the metadata was provided uncurated.

Taken from cysteine to phenylalanine, the CDR3 has 14 residues. Only the CDR3 portion is preserved as DNA: 42 bases, with reading frame beginning at the first base. CDR1 and CDR2 are read off the germline V gene as MNHNS and SASEGT. Cut back by 7 bases and 6 bases, the V and J ends lie 15 bases apart. TCRbeta CDR3 regions were amplified from genomic DNA by means of the immunoSEQ Assay, a bias-controlled multiplex PCR. For the original study's pipeline: Nucleated cell counts per sample were estimated from amplification of reference gene primers within the assay. Sequence reads were collapsed and filtered to measure the absolute abundance of every unique TCRbeta CDR3 rearrangement. Productive Simpson clonality was computed per sample as the square root of Simpson's diversity index over productive rearrangements. Here the immuneACCESS table is served through TCRdb, limited to in-frame sequences with V and J called. Missing clones are a known gap in these copies; in checked studies unresolved V genes cover under half, and the rest lacks a known reason. V and J calls and clone size are as listed in that table; D and trimming were resolved from the DNA. For this sample the table gives 30,000 to 40,000 clones, of which more than 65% were detected only once. The biggest ten clones account for roughly 21% of the sample.

The collaborating institutions used their own protocols to collect whole blood in K2EDTA tubes. For TCRbeta analysis, collaborator samples were shipped as frozen whole blood, as isolated PBMCs, or as DNA extracted from either sample type. This clone turned up a few times. The clone's antigen remains unknown. One base away there is no much larger clone; base qualities are not given. The sequence is built from TRBV6-1 and TRBJ2-2; TRBD1 could be the D gene, as 6 bases match. Material: peripheral blood. The sequence was obtained from a man aged 65 to 85 with acute or convalescent COVID-19. The CDR3 sequence is CASTVTGSPGELFF. The DNA sequence follows: TGTGCCAGCACGGTCACAGGGTCCCCCGGGGAGCTGTTTTTT.